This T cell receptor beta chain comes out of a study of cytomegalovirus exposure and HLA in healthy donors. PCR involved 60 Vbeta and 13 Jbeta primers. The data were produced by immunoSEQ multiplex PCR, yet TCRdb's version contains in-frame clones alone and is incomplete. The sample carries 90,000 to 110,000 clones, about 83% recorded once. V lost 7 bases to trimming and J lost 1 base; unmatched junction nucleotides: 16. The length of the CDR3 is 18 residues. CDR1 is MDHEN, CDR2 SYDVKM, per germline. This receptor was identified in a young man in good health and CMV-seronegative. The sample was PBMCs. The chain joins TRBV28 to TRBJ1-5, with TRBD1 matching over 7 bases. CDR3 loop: CASTWRQGLSVSNQPQHF. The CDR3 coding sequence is TGTGCCAGCACCTGGAGACAGGGCTTATCGGTAAGCAATCAGCCCCAGCATTTT.